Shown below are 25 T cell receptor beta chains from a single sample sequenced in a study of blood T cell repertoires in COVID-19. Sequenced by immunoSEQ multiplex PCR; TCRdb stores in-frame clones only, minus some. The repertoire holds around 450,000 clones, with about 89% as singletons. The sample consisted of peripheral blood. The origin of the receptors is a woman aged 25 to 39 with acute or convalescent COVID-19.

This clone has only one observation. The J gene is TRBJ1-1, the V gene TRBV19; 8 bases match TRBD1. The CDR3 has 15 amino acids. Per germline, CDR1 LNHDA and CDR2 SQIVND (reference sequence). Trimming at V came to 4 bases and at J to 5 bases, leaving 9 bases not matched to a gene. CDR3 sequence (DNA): TGTGCCAGTAGTACACCCGGACAGGGCAGGACTGAAGCTTTCTTT. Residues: CASSTPGQGRTEAFF.

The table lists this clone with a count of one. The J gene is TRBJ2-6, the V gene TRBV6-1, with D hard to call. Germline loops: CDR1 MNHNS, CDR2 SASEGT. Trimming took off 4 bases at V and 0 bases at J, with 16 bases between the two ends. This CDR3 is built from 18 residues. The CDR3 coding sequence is TGTGCCAGCAGTGGCTTTGGAGCGACTTTCTCTGGGGCCAACGTCCTGACTTTC. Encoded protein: CASSGFGATFSGANVLTF.

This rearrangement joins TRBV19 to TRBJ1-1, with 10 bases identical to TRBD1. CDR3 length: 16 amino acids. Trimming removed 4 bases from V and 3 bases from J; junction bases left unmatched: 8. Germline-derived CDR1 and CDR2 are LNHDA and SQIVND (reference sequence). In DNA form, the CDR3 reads TGTGCCAGTAGTACTAAGCGAGGGACAGGGGACACTGAAGCTTTCTTT. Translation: CASSTKRGTGDTEAFF.

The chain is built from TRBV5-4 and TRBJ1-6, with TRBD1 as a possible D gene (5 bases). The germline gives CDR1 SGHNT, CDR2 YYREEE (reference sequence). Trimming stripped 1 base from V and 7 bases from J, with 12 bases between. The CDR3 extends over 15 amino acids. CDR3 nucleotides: TGTGCCAGCAGCTTGTCAGGCAGACAGAATTCACCCCTCCACTTT. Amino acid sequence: CASSLSGRQNSPLHF.

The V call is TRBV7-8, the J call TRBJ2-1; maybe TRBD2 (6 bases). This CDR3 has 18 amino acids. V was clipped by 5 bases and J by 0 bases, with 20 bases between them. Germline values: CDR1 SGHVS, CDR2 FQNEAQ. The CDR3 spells CASSTPRSAGSSYNEQFF. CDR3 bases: TGTGCCAGCAGCACCCCCCGTTCTGCGGGGAGCTCCTACAATGAGCAGTTCTTC. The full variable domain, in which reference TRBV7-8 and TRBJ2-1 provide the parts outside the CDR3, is GAGVSQSPRYKVAKRGQDVALRCDPISGHVSLFWYQQALGQGPEFLTYFQNEAQLDKSGLPSDRFFAERPEGSVSTLKIQRTQQEDSAVYLCASSTPRSAGSSYNEQFFGPGTRLTVL.

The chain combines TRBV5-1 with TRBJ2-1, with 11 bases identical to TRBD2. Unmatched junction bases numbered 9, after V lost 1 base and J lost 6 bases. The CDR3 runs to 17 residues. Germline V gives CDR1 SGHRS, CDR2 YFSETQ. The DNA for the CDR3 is TGCGCCAGCAGCTTGACTAGCGGGGGAAATAAAGGCAATGAGCAGTTCTTC. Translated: CASSLTSGGNKGNEQFF.

The chain's CDR3 is CASSHGTGGYEQYF. CDR3 nucleotide sequence: TGTGCCAGCAGTCACGGGACAGGGGGCTACGAGCAGTACTTC. The gene calls are TRBV6-6 and TRBJ2-7; the match to TRBD1 covers 11 bases. The germline V gene encodes CDR1 MNHNY and CDR2 SVGAGI (reference sequence). V lost 5 bases and J lost 3; bases outside the gene matches: 3. The CDR3 spans 14 residues.

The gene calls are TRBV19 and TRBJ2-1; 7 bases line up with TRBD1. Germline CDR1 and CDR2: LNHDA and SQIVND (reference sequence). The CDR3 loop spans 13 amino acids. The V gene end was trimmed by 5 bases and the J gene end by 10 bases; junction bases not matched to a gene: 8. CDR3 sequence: CASSPLLQGEQFF. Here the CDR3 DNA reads TGTGCCAGTAGTCCCCTCTTACAGGGGGAGCAGTTCTTC.

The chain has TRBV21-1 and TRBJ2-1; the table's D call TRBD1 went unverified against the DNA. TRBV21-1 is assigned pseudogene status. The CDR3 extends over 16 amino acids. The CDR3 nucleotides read TGTGCCAGTCAATTGGAGGGACAGGGATTATACAATGAGCAGTTCTTC. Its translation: CASQLEGQGLYNEQFF.

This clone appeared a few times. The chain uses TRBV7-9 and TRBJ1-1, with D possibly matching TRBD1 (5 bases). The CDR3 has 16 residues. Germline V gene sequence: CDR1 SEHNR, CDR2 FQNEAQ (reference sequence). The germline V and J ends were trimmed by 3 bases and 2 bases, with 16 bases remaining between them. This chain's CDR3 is CASSLLTAIPNTEAFF. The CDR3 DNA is TGTGCCAGCAGCTTGTTGACAGCGATACCTAACACTGAAGCTTTCTTT.

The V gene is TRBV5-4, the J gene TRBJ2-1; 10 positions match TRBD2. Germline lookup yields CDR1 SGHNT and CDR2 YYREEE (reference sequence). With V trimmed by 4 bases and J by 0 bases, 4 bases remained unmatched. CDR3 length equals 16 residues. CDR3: CASSPTSGYSYNEQFF. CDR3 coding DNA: TGTGCCAGCAGCCCGACTAGCGGGTACTCCTACAATGAGCAGTTCTTC.

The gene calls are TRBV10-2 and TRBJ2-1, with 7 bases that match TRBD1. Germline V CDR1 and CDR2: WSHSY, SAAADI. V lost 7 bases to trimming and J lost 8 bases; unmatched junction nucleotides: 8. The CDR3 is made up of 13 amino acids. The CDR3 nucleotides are TGCGCCAGCACCCATCGAGGGGGCTATGAGCAGTTCTTC. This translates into CASTHRGGYEQFF.

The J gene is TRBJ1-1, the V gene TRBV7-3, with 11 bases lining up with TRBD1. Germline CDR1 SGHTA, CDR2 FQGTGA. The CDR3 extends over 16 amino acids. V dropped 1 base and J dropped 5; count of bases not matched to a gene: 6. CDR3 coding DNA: TGTGCCAGCAGCTTAAGGGGGACAGGGGGTTTTACTGAAGCTTTCTTT. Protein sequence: CASSLRGTGGFTEAFF.

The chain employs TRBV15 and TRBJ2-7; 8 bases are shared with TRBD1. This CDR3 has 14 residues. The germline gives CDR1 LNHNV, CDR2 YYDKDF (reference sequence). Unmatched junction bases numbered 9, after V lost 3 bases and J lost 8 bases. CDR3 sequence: CATSSFGQGFKQYF. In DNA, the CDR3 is TGTGCCACCAGCAGTTTCGGACAGGGCTTCAAGCAGTACTTC.

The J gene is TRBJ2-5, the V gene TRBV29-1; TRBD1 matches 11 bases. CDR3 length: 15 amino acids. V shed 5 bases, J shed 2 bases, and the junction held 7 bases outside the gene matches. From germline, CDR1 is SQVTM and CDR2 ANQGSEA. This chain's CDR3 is CSVSRTGGFQETQYF. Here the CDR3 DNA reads TGCAGCGTTTCTCGGACAGGGGGCTTTCAAGAGACCCAGTACTTC.

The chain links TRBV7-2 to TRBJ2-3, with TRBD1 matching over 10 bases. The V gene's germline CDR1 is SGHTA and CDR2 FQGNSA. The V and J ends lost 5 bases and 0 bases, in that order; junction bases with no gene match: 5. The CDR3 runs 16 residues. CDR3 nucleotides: TGTGCCAGCAGCACCGGGACAGGGGTTAGCACAGATACGCAGTATTTT. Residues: CASSTGTGVSTDTQYF.

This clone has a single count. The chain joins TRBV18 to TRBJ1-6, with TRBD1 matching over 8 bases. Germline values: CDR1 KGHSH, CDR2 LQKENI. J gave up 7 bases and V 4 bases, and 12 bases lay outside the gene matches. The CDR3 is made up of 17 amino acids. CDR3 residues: CASSQISRTGINSPLHF. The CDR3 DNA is TGTGCCAGCTCACAGATATCCCGGACAGGGATAAATTCACCCCTCCACTTT.

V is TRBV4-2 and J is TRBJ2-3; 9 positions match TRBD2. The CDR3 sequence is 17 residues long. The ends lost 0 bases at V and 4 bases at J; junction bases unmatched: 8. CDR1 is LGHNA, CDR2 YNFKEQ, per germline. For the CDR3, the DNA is TGTGCCAGCAGCCAAGATGCGGCGGGGGGGCGGTCAGATACGCAGTATTTT. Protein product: CASSQDAAGGRSDTQYF.

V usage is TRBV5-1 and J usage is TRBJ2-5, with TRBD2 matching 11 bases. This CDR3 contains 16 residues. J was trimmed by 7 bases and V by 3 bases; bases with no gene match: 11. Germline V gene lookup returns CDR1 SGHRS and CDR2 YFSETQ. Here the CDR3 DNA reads TGCGCCAGCAGCTCGCCTAGCGGGGGGAACCGATGGACCCAGTACTTC. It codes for CASSSPSGGNRWTQYF.

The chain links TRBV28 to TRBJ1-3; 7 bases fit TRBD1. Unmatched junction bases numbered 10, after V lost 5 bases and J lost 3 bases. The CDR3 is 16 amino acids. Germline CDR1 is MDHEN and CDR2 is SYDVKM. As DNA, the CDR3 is TGTGCCAGCAGTATGATCGCAGGGGGATATGGAAACACCATATATTTT. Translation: CASSMIAGGYGNTIYF.

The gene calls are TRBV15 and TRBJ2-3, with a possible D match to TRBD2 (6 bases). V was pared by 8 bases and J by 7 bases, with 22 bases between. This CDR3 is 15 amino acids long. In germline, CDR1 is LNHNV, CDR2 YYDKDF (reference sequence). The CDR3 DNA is TGTGCCACCGCCAGAGGACGCGCGGGGCTCTATACGCAGTATTTT. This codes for CATARGRAGLYTQYF.

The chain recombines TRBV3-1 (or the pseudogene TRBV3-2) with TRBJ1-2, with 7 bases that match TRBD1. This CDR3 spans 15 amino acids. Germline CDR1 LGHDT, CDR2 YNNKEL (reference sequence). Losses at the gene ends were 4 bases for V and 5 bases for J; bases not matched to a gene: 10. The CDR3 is CASSPGTAPTYGYTF. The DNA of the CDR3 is TGTGCCAGCAGCCCCGGGACAGCACCGACTTATGGCTACACCTTC.

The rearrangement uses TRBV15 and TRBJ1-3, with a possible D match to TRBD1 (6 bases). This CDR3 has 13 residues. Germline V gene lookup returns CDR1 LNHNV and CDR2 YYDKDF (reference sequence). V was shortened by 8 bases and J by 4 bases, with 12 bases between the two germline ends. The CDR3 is CATSGGYGNTIYF. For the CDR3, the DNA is TGTGCCACCTCTGGGGGCTACGGAAACACCATATATTTT.

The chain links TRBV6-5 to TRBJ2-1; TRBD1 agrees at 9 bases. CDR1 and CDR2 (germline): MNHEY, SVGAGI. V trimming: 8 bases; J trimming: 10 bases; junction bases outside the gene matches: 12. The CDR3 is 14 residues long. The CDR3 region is CASPAGTGWGEQFF. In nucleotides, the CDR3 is TGTGCCAGCCCCGCCGGGACAGGGTGGGGAGAGCAGTTCTTC.

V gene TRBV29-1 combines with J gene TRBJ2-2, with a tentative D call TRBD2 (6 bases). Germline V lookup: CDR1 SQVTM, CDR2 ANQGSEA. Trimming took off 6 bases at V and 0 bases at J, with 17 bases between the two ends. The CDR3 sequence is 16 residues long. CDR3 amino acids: CSVEEGTDANTGELFF. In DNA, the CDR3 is TGCAGCGTCGAGGAGGGGACGGACGCGAACACCGGGGAGCTGTTTTTT.